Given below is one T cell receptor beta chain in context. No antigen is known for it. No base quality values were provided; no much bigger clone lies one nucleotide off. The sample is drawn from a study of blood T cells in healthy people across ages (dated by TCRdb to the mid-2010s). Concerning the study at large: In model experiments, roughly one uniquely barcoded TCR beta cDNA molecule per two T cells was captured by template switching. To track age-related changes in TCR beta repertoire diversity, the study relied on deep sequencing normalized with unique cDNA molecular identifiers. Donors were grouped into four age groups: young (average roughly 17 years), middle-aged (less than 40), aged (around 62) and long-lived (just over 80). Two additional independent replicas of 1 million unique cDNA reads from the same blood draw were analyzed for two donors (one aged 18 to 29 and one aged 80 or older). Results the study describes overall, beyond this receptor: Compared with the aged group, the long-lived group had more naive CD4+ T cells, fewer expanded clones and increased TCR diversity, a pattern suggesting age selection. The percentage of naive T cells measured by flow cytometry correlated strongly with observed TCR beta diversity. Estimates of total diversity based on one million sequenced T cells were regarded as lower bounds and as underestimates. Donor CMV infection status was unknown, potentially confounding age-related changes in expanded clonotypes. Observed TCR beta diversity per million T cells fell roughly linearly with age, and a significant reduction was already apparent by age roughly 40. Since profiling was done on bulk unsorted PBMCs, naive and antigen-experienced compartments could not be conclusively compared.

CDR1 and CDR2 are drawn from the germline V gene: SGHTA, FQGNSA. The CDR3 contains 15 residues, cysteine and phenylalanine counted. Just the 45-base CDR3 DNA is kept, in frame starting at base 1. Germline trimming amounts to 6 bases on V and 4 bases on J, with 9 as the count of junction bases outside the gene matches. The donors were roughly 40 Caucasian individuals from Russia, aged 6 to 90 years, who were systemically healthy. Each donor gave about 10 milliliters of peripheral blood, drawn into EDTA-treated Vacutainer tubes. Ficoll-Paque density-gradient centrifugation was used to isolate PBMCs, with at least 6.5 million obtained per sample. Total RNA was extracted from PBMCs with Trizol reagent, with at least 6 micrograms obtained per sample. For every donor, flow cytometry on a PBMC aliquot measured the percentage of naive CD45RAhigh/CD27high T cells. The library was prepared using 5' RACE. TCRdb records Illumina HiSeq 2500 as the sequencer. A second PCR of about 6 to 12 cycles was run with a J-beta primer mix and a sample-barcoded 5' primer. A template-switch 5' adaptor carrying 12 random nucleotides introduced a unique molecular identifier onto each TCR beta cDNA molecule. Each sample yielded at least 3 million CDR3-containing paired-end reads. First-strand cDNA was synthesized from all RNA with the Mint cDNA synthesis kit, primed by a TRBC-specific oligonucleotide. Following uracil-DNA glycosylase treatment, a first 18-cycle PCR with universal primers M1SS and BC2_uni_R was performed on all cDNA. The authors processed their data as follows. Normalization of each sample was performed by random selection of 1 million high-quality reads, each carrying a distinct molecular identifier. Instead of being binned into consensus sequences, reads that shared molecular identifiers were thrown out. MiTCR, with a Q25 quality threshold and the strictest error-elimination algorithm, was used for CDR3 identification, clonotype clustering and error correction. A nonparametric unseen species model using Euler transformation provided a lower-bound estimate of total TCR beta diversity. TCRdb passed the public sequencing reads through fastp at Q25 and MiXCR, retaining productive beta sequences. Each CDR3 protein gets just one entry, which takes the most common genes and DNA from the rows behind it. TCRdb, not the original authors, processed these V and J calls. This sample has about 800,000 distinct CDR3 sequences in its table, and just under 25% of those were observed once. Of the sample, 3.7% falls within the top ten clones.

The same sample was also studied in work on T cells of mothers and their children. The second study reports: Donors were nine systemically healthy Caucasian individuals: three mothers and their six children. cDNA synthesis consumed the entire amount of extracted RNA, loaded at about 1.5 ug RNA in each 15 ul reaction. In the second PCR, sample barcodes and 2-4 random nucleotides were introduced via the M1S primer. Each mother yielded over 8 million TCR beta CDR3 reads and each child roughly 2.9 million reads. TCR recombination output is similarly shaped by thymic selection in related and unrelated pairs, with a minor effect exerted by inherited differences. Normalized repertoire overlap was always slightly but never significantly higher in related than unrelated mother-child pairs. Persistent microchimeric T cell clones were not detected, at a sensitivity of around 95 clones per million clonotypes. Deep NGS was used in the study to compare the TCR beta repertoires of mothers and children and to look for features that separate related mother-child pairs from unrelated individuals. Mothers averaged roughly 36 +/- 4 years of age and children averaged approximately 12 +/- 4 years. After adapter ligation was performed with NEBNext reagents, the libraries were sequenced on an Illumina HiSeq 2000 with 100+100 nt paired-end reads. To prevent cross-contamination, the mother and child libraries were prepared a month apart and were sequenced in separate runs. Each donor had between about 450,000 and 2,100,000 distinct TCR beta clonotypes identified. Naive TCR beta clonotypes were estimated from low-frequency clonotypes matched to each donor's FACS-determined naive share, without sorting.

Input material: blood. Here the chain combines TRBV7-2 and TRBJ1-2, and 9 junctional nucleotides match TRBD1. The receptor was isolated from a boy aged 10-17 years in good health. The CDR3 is CASSLRTGVGYGYTF. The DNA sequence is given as TGTGCCAGCAGTCTAAGGACAGGGGTAGGCTATGGCTACACCTTC.